The rows below give T cell receptor beta chains drawn from one sample of a study of blood T cell repertoires in COVID-19. This table comes from immunoSEQ multiplex PCR, and its TCRdb copy is limited to in-frame clones, with some not included. The table includes 300,000 to 350,000 clones, over 80% detected once. Sequenced input: PBMCs or T cells enriched from blood (not recorded which). These receptors came from a man aged 25-45 years who had recovered from COVID-19. CDR3s include the opening cysteine and the closing phenylalanine or tryptophan. Each record gives: V gene, clone size, J gene, D gene, CDR3 DNA, CDR3 protein. The D gene is left open where the match is weak. The size entry is marked missing in some rows and otherwise reads once, few, many or a size class.

>TRBV7-2|NA|TRBJ2-7|TRBD2
TGTGCCAGCAGCTTGACTAGCGGGGACGAGCAGTACTTC
CASSLTSGDEQYF
>TRBV24-1|NA|TRBJ2-5|NA
TGTGCCACCAGTGAAAGGAGGGGAGAGTTCCAAGAGACCCAGTACTTC
CATSERRGEFQETQYF
>TRBV19|NA|TRBJ1-5|TRBD1
TGTGCCAGTAGTCCCGCAGGGGGAGGCAGCCATAGCAATCAGCCCCAGCATTTT
CASSPAGGGSHSNQPQHF
>TRBV28|NA|TRBJ2-7|TRBD2
TGTGCCAGCTATAGCGGGGGGGCCTACGAGCAGTACTTC
CASYSGGAYEQYF
>TRBV5-8|NA|TRBJ2-3|TRBD2
TGTGCCAGCAGCCCGGCGCTAGCGGGGCCGAGCTACACAGATACGCAGTATTTT
CASSPALAGPSYTDTQYF
>TRBV7-9|once|TRBJ1-2|NA
TGTGCCAGCAGCCCGGCAGGGGCTAACTATGGCTACACCTTC
CASSPAGANYGYTF
>TRBV2|NA|TRBJ1-5|NA
TGTGCCACGGCGAAGGAGCGTAGCAATCAGCCCCAGCATTTT
CATAKERSNQPQHF
>TRBV7-3|few|TRBJ2-2|TRBD2
TGTGCCAGCAGCTTAAGTCTAGCGGACTACACCGGGGAGCTGTTTTTT
CASSLSLADYTGELFF
>TRBV5-4|NA|TRBJ1-3|NA
TGTGCCAGCAGCTTTGGAGAGGGTCCAGGCTCTGGAAACACCATATATTTT
CASSFGEGPGSGNTIYF
>TRBV5-4|NA|TRBJ1-3|TRBD1
TGTGCCAGCAGCTTGCAGGGGGTCTCTGGAAACACCATATATTTT
CASSLQGVSGNTIYF
>TRBV5-8|few|TRBJ1-1|NA
TGTGCCAGCAGCCGGGGACGCGGGGACACTGAAGCTTTCTTT
CASSRGRGDTEAFF
>TRBV21-1|once|TRBJ2-5|NA
TGTGCCAGCAGCTCCCATGTTCCTAGCGGGGGCCCTTACCAAGAGACCCAGTACTTC
CASSSHVPSGGPYQETQYF
>TRBV7-8|NA|TRBJ2-7|TRBD1
TGTGCCAGCAGCCCCGGACAGGGGGAGGGCGAGCAGTACTTC
CASSPGQGEGEQYF
>TRBV5-1|NA|TRBJ2-7|NA
TGCGCCAGCAGCTTACCAGACAACTCCTACGAGCAGTACTTC
CASSLPDNSYEQYF
>TRBV11-3|NA|TRBJ2-1|NA
TGTGCCAGCAGCCCATCCTACAATGAGCAGTTCTTC
CASSPSYNEQFF
>TRBV28|once|TRBJ2-2|NA
TGTGCCAGCAGTACAGGAGACGCGAACACCGGGGAGCTGTTTTTT
CASSTGDANTGELFF
>TRBV12-5|few|TRBJ1-1|NA
TGTGCTAGTGGAATGGGACAGAACACTGAAGCTTTCTTT
CASGMGQNTEAFF
>TRBV4-1|NA|TRBJ1-4|TRBD1
TGCGCCAGCTACCTCGGTCCCGGGACAGGGGGTTCTAATGAAAAACTGTTTTTT
CASYLGPGTGGSNEKLFF
>TRBV5-4|NA|TRBJ2-7|TRBD2
TGTGCCAGCAGCTCCCCGGGGGGACTCTACGAGCAGTACTTC
CASSSPGGLYEQYF
>TRBV7-8|NA|TRBJ1-6|TRBD1
TGTGCCAGCAGCTTAGACAGGGGTAATTCACCCCTCCACTTT
CASSLDRGNSPLHF
>TRBV7-9|NA|TRBJ2-3|TRBD2
TGTGCCAGCAGCTTAGGGGCTAGCGGGCAAAGCACAGATACGCAGTATTTT
CASSLGASGQSTDTQYF
>TRBV7-2|NA|TRBJ1-6|TRBD1
TGTGCCAGCAGCTCGACAGGGTGGGATTCACCCCTCCACTTT
CASSSTGWDSPLHF
>TRBV5-1|NA|TRBJ1-6|NA
TGCGCCAGCTTCTTGGGGGACTCGGATAATTCACCCCTCCACTTT
CASFLGDSDNSPLHF
>TRBV11-2|NA|TRBJ1-5|NA
TGTGCCAGCAGCCCGGGCCGGGGAGGCAATCAGCCCCAGCATTTT
CASSPGRGGNQPQHF
>TRBV12-3/TRBV12-4|many|TRBJ1-6|NA
TGTGCCAGCAGTTTTTCGGGATCACCCCTCCACTTT
CASSFSGSPLHF
>TRBV28|few|TRBJ1-2|TRBD1
TGTGCCAGCAGTCCTACGGGACAGTTTTTTGGCTACACCTTC
CASSPTGQFFGYTF
>TRBV9|NA|TRBJ2-7|NA
TGTGCCAGCAGCGTAAGTCCGGGGACCTACGAGCAGTACTTC
CASSVSPGTYEQYF
>TRBV6-5|NA|TRBJ1-1|NA
TGTGCCAGCAGTTACTTAGAGAACACTGAAGCTTTCTTT
CASSYLENTEAFF
>TRBV7-2|NA|TRBJ2-3|NA
TGTGCCAGCAGCTTAACTTGGTTGCCAGCGCCAGATACGCAGTATTTT
CASSLTWLPAPDTQYF
>TRBV21-1|NA|TRBJ2-7|NA
TGTGCCAGCGGAGTAGGGGTCTACGAGCAGTACTTC
CASGVGVYEQYF
>TRBV7-9|NA|TRBJ1-3|TRBD1
TGTGCCAGCAGCGCCCAGGGGGCTGGAAACACCATATATTTT
CASSAQGAGNTIYF
>TRBV19|NA|TRBJ1-5|NA
TGTGCCAGTACCACGGCGGACAGCCGATATAGCAATCAGCCCCAGCATTTT
CASTTADSRYSNQPQHF
>TRBV5-1|NA|TRBJ2-2|TRBD2
TGCGCCAGCAGCTACCTAGCGGGGGGTAACACCGGGGAGCTGTTTTTT
CASSYLAGGNTGELFF
>TRBV20-1|few|TRBJ2-3|NA
TGCAGTGCTCGACGGAGAGATACGCAGTATTTT
CSARRRDTQYF
>TRBV5-6|NA|TRBJ1-6|NA
TGTGCCAGCAGCTTCCAGGGGAATTCACCCCTCCACTTT
CASSFQGNSPLHF
>TRBV20-1|NA|TRBJ2-7|NA
TGCAGTGCTAGAGGTCCAGGGCGGTACTTC
CSARGPGRYF
>TRBV28|NA|TRBJ1-1|NA
TGTGCCAGCATTGCCTTCCCCTCGGGGGCTGAAGCTTTCTTT
CASIAFPSGAEAFF
>TRBV2|NA|TRBJ1-4|NA
TGTGCCGCCCGGACAGACGGTGAAAAACTGTTTTTT
CAARTDGEKLFF
>TRBV6-5|once|TRBJ2-5|NA
TGTGCCAGCAGTCAGATCAGGGGAGAGACCCAGTACTTC
CASSQIRGETQYF
>TRBV19|NA|TRBJ2-5|NA
TGTGCCAGTAGTATAACAGGGTCGACGTACCAAGAGACCCAGTACTTC
CASSITGSTYQETQYF
>TRBV19|NA|TRBJ2-1|NA
TGTGCCAGTAGTATTGGAGGGCGCAATGAGCAGTTCTTC
CASSIGGRNEQFF
>TRBV15|NA|TRBJ2-1|TRBD2
TGTGCCACCAGCAGAGGGTACGCGGGGGGGGCCTCCTACAATGAGCAGTTCTTC
CATSRGYAGGASYNEQFF
>TRBV5-3|NA|TRBJ2-3|NA
TGTGCCGCGTACAGATTCTACTGCACAGATACGCAGTATTTT
CAAYRFYCTDTQYF
>TRBV5-8|NA|TRBJ1-5|TRBD1
TGTGCCAGCAGCTTTGTCGGGACAGCAATACATAGCAATCAGCCCCAGCATTTT
CASSFVGTAIHSNQPQHF
>TRBV21-1|many|TRBJ1-5|NA
TGTGCCAGCAACTTGGGTGGAGAGCAGCCCCAGCATTTT
CASNLGGEQPQHF
>TRBV4-2|NA|TRBJ1-2|TRBD1
TGTGCCAGCAGCCTCCAACCGGGACAGAAACTTAACTATGGCTACACCTTC
CASSLQPGQKLNYGYTF
>TRBV7-6|NA|TRBJ2-2|NA
TGTGCCAGCAGCCACAGACAGAACACCGGGGAGCTGTTTTTT
CASSHRQNTGELFF
>TRBV28|NA|TRBJ2-7|NA
TGTGCCAGCAGTTTATGGGGAGACCGAATCTCCTACGAGCAGTACTTC
CASSLWGDRISYEQYF
>TRBV4-2|once|TRBJ2-3|TRBD2
TGTGCCAGCAGCCGAGCGAGAAGAGGGCTAGCGGGGGGGCGTATAGGCACAGATACGCAGTATTTT
CASSRARRGLAGGRIGTDTQYF
>TRBV5-6|NA|TRBJ2-3|TRBD1
TGTGCCAGCAGCCCCGGGACAGAAAGCACAGATACGCAGTATTTT
CASSPGTESTDTQYF
>TRBV6-2/TRBV6-3|NA|TRBJ2-7|NA
TGTGCCAGCAGTACAACCCACCCCTACGAGCAGTACTTC
CASSTTHPYEQYF
>TRBV10-3|once|TRBJ1-5|NA
TGTGCCATCAGTGAGAACAGTAGCAATCAGCCCCAGCATTTT
CAISENSSNQPQHF